This T cell receptor (beta chain) was identified in a study of shared clonotypes between healthy human individuals. Study-level information: Three plates each covered CD4 naive and memory; CD8 naive two, CD8 memory one.

The study, taken as a whole, reports: Memory subsets generally showed smaller estimated richness than naive subsets did. Few donors restricted represented genetic and exposure-history diversity.

The repertoire was sequenced with immunoSEQ multiplex PCR; TCRdb's copy has only in-frame clones and lacks some. This sample has 630,000 or so clones, with 98% found just once. CDR1 is WSHSY and CDR2 is SAAADI in the germline V gene. V was clipped by 2 bases and J by 7 bases; unmatched bases: 20. The length of the CDR3 is 20 residues. As defined, naive CD8 cells were CD45RO-negative and positively selected for CCR7, with terminally differentiated effector memory CD45RA+ cells excluded. On this clone itself: The antigen is undetermined.

The TCR comes from a man aged 30-40 years in good health. The V gene is TRBV10-2, the J gene TRBJ2-2; 9 nucleotides line up with TRBD1. Sequencing used naive CD8+ T cells sorted from blood. CDR3 sequence: CASSEATILLGQGLDGELFF. CDR3 nucleotides: TGCGCCAGCAGTGAGGCCACCATTCTTCTTGGACAGGGGTTAGACGGGGAGCTGTTTTTT.